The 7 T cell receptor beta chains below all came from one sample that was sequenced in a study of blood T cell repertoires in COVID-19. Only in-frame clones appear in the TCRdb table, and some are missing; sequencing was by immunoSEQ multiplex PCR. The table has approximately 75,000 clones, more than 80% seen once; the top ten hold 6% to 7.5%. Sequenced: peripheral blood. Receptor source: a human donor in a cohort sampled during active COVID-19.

The CDR3 DNA is TGTGCCAGCAGTGCAACCTCGGGGTTTTTCTCTGGAAACACCATATATTTT. Protein: CASSATSGFFSGNTIYF. V is TRBV6-1 and J is TRBJ1-3; D is ambiguous. Germline CDR1 is MNHNS and CDR2 is SASEGT. V was clipped by 4 bases and J by 0 bases, with 16 bases between them. The CDR3 runs to 17 residues.

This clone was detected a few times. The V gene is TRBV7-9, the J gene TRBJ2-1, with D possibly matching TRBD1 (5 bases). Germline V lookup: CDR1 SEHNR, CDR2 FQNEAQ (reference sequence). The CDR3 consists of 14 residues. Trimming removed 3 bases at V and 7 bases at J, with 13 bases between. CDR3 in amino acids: CASSFESPGNEQFF. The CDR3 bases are TGTGCCAGCAGCTTCGAATCCCCAGGGAATGAGCAGTTCTTC.

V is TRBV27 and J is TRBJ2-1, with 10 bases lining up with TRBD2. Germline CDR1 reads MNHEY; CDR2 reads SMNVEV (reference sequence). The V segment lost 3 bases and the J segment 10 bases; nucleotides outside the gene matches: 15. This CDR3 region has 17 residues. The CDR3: CASSLSVAGGLIMEQFF. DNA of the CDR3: TGTGCCAGCAGTTTGTCCGTAGCGGGGGGCCTGATTATGGAGCAGTTCTTC.

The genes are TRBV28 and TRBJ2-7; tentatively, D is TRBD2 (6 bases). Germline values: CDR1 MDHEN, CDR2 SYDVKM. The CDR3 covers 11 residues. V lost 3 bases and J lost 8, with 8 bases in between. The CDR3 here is CASSFRTKQYF. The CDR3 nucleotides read TGTGCCAGCAGTTTTCGGACTAAGCAGTACTTC.

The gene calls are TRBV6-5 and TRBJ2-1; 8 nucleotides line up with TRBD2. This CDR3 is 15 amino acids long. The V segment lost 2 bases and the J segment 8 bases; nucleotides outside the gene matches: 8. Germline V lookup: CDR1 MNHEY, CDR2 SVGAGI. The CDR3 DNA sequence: TGTGCCAGCAGTTACGGGTTGAGCGGGGGTGATGAGCAGTTCTTC. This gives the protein CASSYGLSGGDEQFF.

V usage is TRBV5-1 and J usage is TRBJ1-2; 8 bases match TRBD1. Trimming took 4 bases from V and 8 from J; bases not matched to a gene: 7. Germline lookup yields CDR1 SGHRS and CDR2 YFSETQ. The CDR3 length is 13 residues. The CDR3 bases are TGCGCCAGCAGCGTAAGGGGACAGGAAGGCTACACCTTC. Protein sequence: CASSVRGQEGYTF.

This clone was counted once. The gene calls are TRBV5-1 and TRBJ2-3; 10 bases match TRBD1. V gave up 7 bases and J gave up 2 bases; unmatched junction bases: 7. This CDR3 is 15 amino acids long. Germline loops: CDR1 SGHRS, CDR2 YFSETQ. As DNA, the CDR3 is TGCGCCAGCCGTCCTGGACAGGGGGACACAGATACGCAGTATTTT. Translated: CASRPGQGDTDTQYF.